The 7 T cell receptor beta chains presented below share a single source sample, sequenced in a study of control samples from healthy donors and cancer patients. This table comes from immunoSEQ multiplex PCR, and its TCRdb copy is limited to in-frame clones, with some not included. The profile covers 90,000 to 150,000 clones, with around 88% appearing a single time and less than 3.5% taken by the ten largest. The sample comprised blood. Source of these receptors: a middle-aged man in good health.

Here the CDR3 reads CAWSVGGISGNTIYF. The CDR3 DNA is TGTGCCTGGAGTGTGGGGGGAATCTCTGGAAACACCATATATTTT. The J gene is TRBJ1-3, the V gene TRBV30; D might be TRBD1 (5 bases). The CDR3 has 15 amino acids. Trimming shortened V by 0 bases and J by 0 bases, and 9 bases separated the two germline ends. Per germline, CDR1 GTSNPN and CDR2 SVGIG (reference sequence).

This rearrangement joins TRBV2 to TRBJ1-4; D is unresolved. V lost 3 bases and J lost 4, with 9 bases in between. Germline V CDR1 and CDR2: SNHLY, FYNNEI. CDR3 length: 14 residues. In nucleotides, the CDR3 is TGTGCCAGCAGTGACGAACGGGATAATGAAAAACTGTTTTTT. It specifies CASSDERDNEKLFF.

A remark on this clone: Other nucleotide sequences from this sample produce the same CDR3. The chain has TRBV5-1 and TRBJ2-1; 8 bases line up with TRBD2. The germline V gene encodes CDR1 SGHRS and CDR2 YFSETQ. The CDR3 runs to 14 residues. V was clipped by 2 bases and J by 6 bases; unmatched bases: 4. The CDR3 DNA follows: TGCGCCAGCAGCTTAGGCGGGACTAGCAATGAGCAGTTCTTC. Protein: CASSLGGTSNEQFF.

V gene TRBV29-1 combines with J gene TRBJ2-7; either TRBD1 or TRBD2 may fit D (5 bases each). V lost 7 bases, J lost 2 bases, and 15 bases lay in between. Germline CDR1 is SQVTM and CDR2 is ANQGSEA. This CDR3 has 13 residues. CDR3 residues: CSAGAGVAYEQYF. CDR3 nucleotide sequence: TGCAGCGCCGGGGCAGGAGTTGCCTACGAGCAGTACTTC.

The chain combines TRBV2 with TRBJ1-2; a possible D gene is TRBD1 (5 bases). Germline V gene lookup returns CDR1 SNHLY and CDR2 FYNNEI. The V gene lost 1 base and the J gene lost 7 bases, with 22 bases spanning the gap. The CDR3 sequence is 17 residues long. This chain's CDR3 is CASSEEPGTDLLRGYTF. The CDR3 DNA is TGTGCCAGCAGTGAAGAACCCGGGACGGATCTGCTCCGTGGCTACACCTTC.

The chain carries TRBV6-6 and TRBJ1-2, with unresolved D. Deletions cut 2 bases from V and 3 bases from J, with 10 bases between. This CDR3 has 14 residues. From germline, CDR1 is MNHNY and CDR2 SVGAGI (reference sequence). CDR3 sequence (DNA): TGTGCCAGCAGTTACGCCCCGGAAGACTATGGCTACACCTTC. Translated: CASSYAPEDYGYTF.

The chain combines TRBV12-5 with TRBJ2-1; 7 bases line up with TRBD2. CDR1 is LGHNT, CDR2 FRNRAP, per germline. The junction had 4 bases not matched to a gene; V was cut back by 7 bases and J by 1 base. The CDR3 is 14 residues long. CDR3 DNA: TGTGCTAGTGCCCCAGCGGGATCCTACAATGAGCAGTTCTTC. As protein: CASAPAGSYNEQFF.